This T cell receptor (beta chain) came from a study of shared clonotypes between healthy human individuals. General study results and limits: In contrast to clonotypes shared by all four donors, non-shared clonotypes had lower generation probabilities. The diversity represented, both genetic and in exposure history, was limited by few donors.

Notes on this clone: No antigen is known for it.

V trimming: 4 bases; J trimming: 4 bases; junction bases outside the gene matches: 10. CDR1 is SEHNR and CDR2 is FQNEAQ in the germline V gene (reference sequence). The CDR3 is 16 amino acids. Genomic DNA from each subset was divided evenly over several immunoSEQ plates. This table comes from immunoSEQ multiplex PCR, and its TCRdb copy is limited to in-frame clones, with some not included. The repertoire holds over 750,000 clones, with around 96% as singletons. Naive CD8 cells, CD45RO-negative and positively selected for CCR7, excluded terminally differentiated effector memory CD45RA+ cells. The TCR was taken from a man aged 25 to 45 in good health. The sample consisted of naive CD8+ T cells sorted from blood. This chain joins TRBV7-9 and TRBJ2-5, with 9 bases aligning to TRBD2. CDR3 in amino acids: CASSSWREGERETQYF. CDR3 bases: TGTGCCAGCAGCTCCTGGCGGGAGGGCGAGCGAGAGACCCAGTACTTC.